This entry describes one T cell receptor (beta chain). The antigen is not known. Using its own MiXCR run on the 5' RACE reads, TCRdb lists one record per CDR3 protein. Among about 260,000 distinct CDR3 sequences listed, approximately 24% were seen once. This sample was included in a study of CD8 T cells in ankylosing spondylitis. Findings and caveats of the study: The clones that were linked to disease were reported to be significantly enriched in matched synovial fluid samples from ankylosing spondylitis patients.

This receptor was obtained from a male donor with ankylosing spondylitis or in good health (not recorded which). The sequenced sample was blood, either unsorted or a sorted T cell fraction (not recorded which).

The CDR3 region is CATSVAGGNTEAFF. As DNA, the CDR3 is TGTGCCACCAGCGTAGCAGGGGGCAACACTGAAGCTTTCTTT. The chain couples TRBV15 to TRBJ1-1, with 8 bases identical to TRBD1. Germline V lookup: CDR1 LNHNV, CDR2 YYDKDF (reference sequence). The V and J ends lost 5 bases and 2 bases, in that order; junction bases with no gene match: 4. CDR3 size: 14 residues.